This record covers a single T cell receptor (beta chain). What it binds is not known. Sample barcodes were added at both library ends during cDNA synthesis. TCRdb fed the 5' RACE reads into MiXCR, producing one record per CDR3 protein. The sample lists a few hundred thousand distinct CDR3 sequences, about 28% occurring once. This entry comes from a study of identical twins' blood T cells. Study-wide background: Roughly 50 million reads covered roughly 6 alpha-chain and roughly 6 beta-chain libraries. The study, taken as a whole, reports: Mainly, cloneset size products determined shared clonotypes, twins included.

This receptor was identified in a woman between 18 and 49 years old in good health. Input material: PBMCs.

The CDR3 sequence is CASSQDLKGDVTGELFF. The CDR3 DNA follows: TGTGCCAGCAGCCAAGATCTGAAGGGGGACGTCACCGGGGAGCTGTTTTTT. The V gene is TRBV14, the J gene TRBJ2-2; tentatively, D is TRBD1 (6 bases). With 0 bases removed from V and 4 bases from J, the gap between germline ends came to 15 bases. Germline V gene sequence: CDR1 SGHDN, CDR2 FVKESK. This CDR3 region has 17 residues.